These 23 T cell receptor beta chains originate from one sample sequenced in a study of blood T cell repertoires in COVID-19. Profiled with immunoSEQ multiplex PCR; TCRdb holds only in-frame clones, not every one. The sample includes 45,000 to 55,000 clones, around 87% of them seen just once. Material: peripheral blood. Receptor source: a man between 45 and 60 years old with active COVID-19.

The chain links TRBV20-1 to TRBJ1-1; D remains ambiguous. This CDR3 has 15 amino acids. V lost 6 bases to trimming and J lost 2 bases, with 19 bases between them. The germline gives CDR1 DFQATT, CDR2 SNEGSKA (reference sequence). The CDR3 here is CSASPFLASNTEAFF. The DNA of the CDR3 is TGCAGTGCCAGTCCTTTTTTGGCTTCTAACACTGAAGCTTTCTTT.

The chain combines TRBV5-1 with TRBJ1-1; 7 nucleotides match TRBD1. The germline V gene encodes CDR1 SGHRS and CDR2 YFSETQ. The CDR3 contains 14 residues. Unmatched junction bases numbered 2, after V lost 2 bases and J lost 1 base. The CDR3 bases are TGCGCCAGCAGCTTCGACAGGGCGAACACTGAAGCTTTCTTT. Residues: CASSFDRANTEAFF.

The rearrangement joins TRBV9 to TRBJ2-2; TRBD1 matches at 7 bases. The ends lost 0 bases at V and 0 bases at J; junction bases unmatched: 2. The CDR3 loop spans 16 amino acids. Per the germline V gene, CDR1 is SGDLS and CDR2 is YYNGEE. The CDR3 DNA follows: TGTGCCAGCAGCGTAGAGGGGACAGCGAACACCGGGGAGCTGTTTTTT. Translating it yields CASSVEGTANTGELFF.

This chain joins TRBV28 and TRBJ2-3, with 11 bases that match TRBD2. In germline, CDR1 is MDHEN, CDR2 SYDVKM. The CDR3 contains 15 residues. V shed 4 bases and J 0 bases; nucleotides not matched to a gene: 0. The CDR3 DNA sequence: TGTGCCAGCAGTTGGACTAGCGGGAGCACAGATACGCAGTATTTT. Translation gives CASSWTSGSTDTQYF.

The chain is built from TRBV5-1 and TRBJ2-3; a weak D match, TRBD2 (7 bases). Trimming cost V 0 bases and J 0 bases, with 11 bases left between them. Germline values: CDR1 SGHRS, CDR2 YFSETQ. CDR3 size: 16 residues. The CDR3 DNA sequence: TGCGCCAGCAGCTTGGTTGCGGGGGCTAGCACAGATACGCAGTATTTT. This sequence encodes CASSLVAGASTDTQYF.

This chain links TRBV25-1 with TRBJ2-3; tentatively, D is TRBD2 (6 bases). Germline V gene sequence: CDR1 MGHDK, CDR2 SYGVNS. The CDR3 contains 14 residues. V was clipped by 6 bases and J by 3 bases, with 13 bases between them. The CDR3 coding sequence is TGTGCCAGCAGGGTGGTGGAGGGGACAGATACGCAGTATTTT. Translating it yields CASRVVEGTDTQYF.

This rearrangement joins TRBV7-9 to TRBJ1-1, with D perhaps TRBD1 (6 bases). The V end lost 7 bases, the J end lost 8 bases, and 14 bases lay between the germline ends. Germline V CDR1 and CDR2: SEHNR, FQNEAQ (reference sequence). The CDR3 is 12 residues long. The CDR3: CASTLGGGEAFF. Here the CDR3 DNA reads TGTGCCAGCACCCTGGGGGGGGGCGAAGCTTTCTTT.

In the case of this clone: Other DNA sequences in the sample encode the same CDR3. The chain uses TRBV9 and TRBJ2-1, with 13 bases that match TRBD2. Germline CDR1 is SGDLS and CDR2 is YYNGEE. The J segment lost 7 bases and the V segment lost 3 bases, leaving 1 base of the junction unmatched. This CDR3 has 14 residues. The CDR3 region has the DNA TGTGCCAGCAGCGGGACTAGCGGGGGAAATGAGCAGTTCTTC. This sequence encodes CASSGTSGGNEQFF.

This sequence joins TRBV28 and TRBJ2-6; possible D gene TRBD1, 5 bases. The V end was cut by 5 bases, the J end by 3 bases, with 8 bases between. The CDR3 is 14 residues long. Germline loops: CDR1 MDHEN, CDR2 SYDVKM. The CDR3 region is CASSLQGGANVLTF. The CDR3 bases are TGTGCCAGCAGTCTCCAGGGTGGGGCCAACGTCCTGACTTTC.

This clone was seen once. The chain couples TRBV5-6 to TRBJ2-3; D might be TRBD1 (6 bases). The CDR3 length is 14 residues. CDR1 and CDR2 from the germline V gene are SGHDT and YYEEEE. Trimming removed 4 bases from V and 2 bases from J, with 11 bases in between. The chain's CDR3 is CASSLGQPTDTQYF. The CDR3, as DNA: TGTGCCAGCAGCCTTGGACAGCCCACAGATACGCAGTATTTT.

CDR3 coding DNA: TGCGCCAGCAGCTTGGCGGCAGGGCGGACCGATGAGCAGTTCTTC. Translated: CASSLAAGRTDEQFF. The rearrangement links TRBV5-1 to TRBJ2-1, with D perhaps matching TRBD1 (5 bases). The germline V gene encodes CDR1 SGHRS and CDR2 YFSETQ. The germline V and J ends were trimmed by 0 bases and 8 bases, with 15 bases remaining between them. The CDR3 runs 15 residues.

This clone has only one observation. The chain employs TRBV21-1 and TRBJ2-1; TRBD2, the table's D call, was not compared with the DNA. TRBV21-1 is flagged as a pseudogene. The CDR3 totals 20 residues. CDR3 amino acids: CASSNEVHSGETYHPNEQFF. CDR3 DNA: TGTGCCAGCAGCAACGAGGTTCACAGCGGGGAAACCTACCACCCTAATGAGCAGTTCTTC.

The CDR3 coding sequence is TGTGCCACCAGTGATCCAGGACAGGGGGCGAACACCGGGGAGCTGTTTTTT. It translates to CATSDPGQGANTGELFF. This chain joins TRBV24-1 and TRBJ2-2; TRBD1 agrees at 10 bases. Looked up from germline, CDR1 is KGHDR and CDR2 is SFDVKD. There are 17 residues in the CDR3. Losses at the gene ends were 3 bases for V and 0 bases for J; bases not matched to a gene: 3.

CDR3: CASSFSGGAGNEQFF. CDR3 DNA sequence: TGTGCCAGCAGCTTTAGTGGGGGGGCCGGTAATGAGCAGTTCTTC. The chain recombines TRBV7-2 with TRBJ2-1; D may be TRBD2 (7 bases). V lost 3 bases and J lost 7, with 16 bases in between. Germline loops: CDR1 SGHTA, CDR2 FQGNSA. This CDR3 has 15 amino acids.

The CDR3 DNA is TGTGCCAGCTCGTTCGGGACTCCTGAAAACACCATATATTTT. It is translated as CASSFGTPENTIYF. The rearrangement links TRBV18 to TRBJ1-3; D perhaps matches TRBD1 (5 bases). The germline V gene encodes CDR1 KGHSH and CDR2 LQKENI. CDR3 length: 14 residues. Between the trimmed V and J ends, which lost 6 bases and 6 bases, there was a span of 15 bases.

The chain uses TRBV5-6 and TRBJ1-4, with a possible D match to TRBD1 (6 bases). The length of the CDR3 is 16 residues. Trimming took 4 bases from V and 7 from J, leaving 20 bases between them. Germline-derived CDR1 and CDR2 are SGHDT and YYEEEE. The CDR3: CASSPFHRVDGEKLFF. CDR3 nucleotides: TGTGCCAGCAGCCCATTCCACAGGGTAGATGGTGAAAAACTGTTTTTT.

The rearrangement links TRBV2 to TRBJ2-7; 7 nucleotides match TRBD1. Trimming cost V 7 bases and J 2 bases; bases outside gene matches: 2. The CDR3 consists of 12 residues. Germline V CDR1 and CDR2: SNHLY, FYNNEI. CDR3 bases: TGTGCCAGCAAGGGACAGCCCTACGAGCAGTACTTC. Its translation: CASKGQPYEQYF.

This chain joins TRBV28 and TRBJ1-5; D remains unclear. Per germline, CDR1 MDHEN and CDR2 SYDVKM. V lost 8 bases, J lost 2 bases, and 7 bases lay in between. The CDR3 has 12 amino acids. For the CDR3, the DNA is TGTGCCAGCGTCGGTCGCAATCAGCCCCAGCATTTT. It yields the protein CASVGRNQPQHF.

The rearrangement joins TRBV9 to TRBJ1-3; D is uncertain. V lost 0 bases and J lost 0, with 10 bases in between. The germline gives CDR1 SGDLS, CDR2 YYNGEE. The CDR3 runs 16 residues. The CDR3 DNA follows: TGTGCCAGCAGCGTAGCCCCGACAAACTCTGGAAACACCATATATTTT. Residues: CASSVAPTNSGNTIYF.

The chain has TRBV28 and TRBJ2-5; 9 bases map to TRBD2. CDR1 MDHEN and CDR2 SYDVKM come from the germline V gene. The CDR3 length is 14 residues. Trimming took 6 bases from V and 4 from J; bases not matched to a gene: 6. CDR3 coding DNA: TGTGCCAGCAGCACGGTTAGCGGGAGAGAGACCCAGTACTTC. Translation: CASSTVSGRETQYF.

In the case of this clone: Other DNA sequences of this sample code for an identical CDR3. J is TRBJ2-6 and V is TRBV5-4; unclear D gene. CDR3 length: 15 amino acids. The germline CDR1 and CDR2 sequences are SGHNT and YYREEE (reference sequence). V dropped 3 bases and J dropped 0 bases, with 7 bases sitting between them. For the CDR3, the DNA is TGTGCCAGCAGCTCCCCCGGCTCTGGGGCCAACGTCCTGACTTTC. Its translation is CASSSPGSGANVLTF.

This chain uses TRBV24-1 with TRBJ2-1; TRBD1 matches 10 bases. The V segment lost 3 bases and the J segment 9 bases; nucleotides outside the gene matches: 13. Germline CDR1 KGHDR, CDR2 SFDVKD. The CDR3 loop spans 17 amino acids. The CDR3 reads CATSDMRGQGVAGEQFF. For the CDR3, the DNA is TGTGCCACCAGTGATATGCGCGGACAGGGGGTGGCCGGTGAGCAGTTCTTC.

The chain employs TRBV7-2 and TRBJ2-4, with D maybe TRBD2 (5 bases). V lost 0 bases, J lost 11 bases, and 11 bases lay in between. Germline CDR1 and CDR2: SGHTA and FQGNSA. The CDR3 is made up of 13 amino acids. In DNA, the CDR3 is TGTGCCAGCAGCTTAGCGCTCGGGGAAGTTCAGTACTTC. Its protein product is CASSLALGEVQYF.